Following are 25 T cell receptor beta chains from one sample sequenced in a study of persistence of HIV-infected CD4 T cells. The stimulus was lysate of CMV-infected fibroblasts, about 10 ug/mL. Sorted nonresponding memory CD4+ T cells were CD40L-negative, CD69-negative, CD45RO-high. Antigens for these TCRs are unknown. This was the immunoSEQ version 4 assay in survey mode. TCRdb's table, derived via immunoSEQ multiplex PCR, lists solely in-frame clones and lacks some. The sample has over 30,000 clones; roughly 82% are singletons. The sample in question was CD4+ T cells sorted from PBMCs after roughly 18-hour stimulation, obtained from a patient who received antiretroviral therapy. The receptors were sampled from an adult woman with HIV who was CMV-seropositive.

This rearrangement joins TRBV10-3 to TRBJ1-6, with D possibly matching TRBD1 (6 bases). The CDR3 runs to 14 residues. CDR1 is ENHRY, CDR2 SYGVKD, per germline. Trimming cost V 8 bases and J 7 bases, with 15 bases left between them. The CDR3 coding sequence is TGTGCCATCCGACGAGAAGGGGGAAATTCACCCCTCCACTTT. Protein: CAIRREGGNSPLHF.

The chain carries TRBV2 and TRBJ1-1; unclear D gene. Germline V lookup: CDR1 SNHLY, CDR2 FYNNEI. Trimming removed 6 bases at V and 4 bases at J, with 12 bases between. This CDR3 region has 13 residues. CDR3 in DNA: TGTGCCAGCAGCACGGAGGGTGGCACTGAAGCTTTCTTT. It specifies CASSTEGGTEAFF.

The chain employs TRBV11-3 and TRBJ1-2; maybe TRBD1 (5 bases). Germline V gives CDR1 SGHNT, CDR2 YENEEA. The CDR3 runs 16 residues. V gave up 0 bases and J gave up 7 bases, with 18 bases separating them. The CDR3 here is CASSLDGQGRKGGYTF. For the CDR3, the DNA is TGTGCCAGCAGCTTAGATGGGCAGGGCCGGAAAGGTGGCTACACCTTC.

The chain combines TRBV5-1 with TRBJ1-1; 8 positions match TRBD1. Germline V gives CDR1 SGHRS, CDR2 YFSETQ. V shed 4 bases, J shed 5 bases, and the junction held 10 bases outside the gene matches. The CDR3 extends over 15 amino acids. The CDR3 DNA sequence: TGCGCCAGCAGCACTATTCCAGGGGGCGAAACTGAAGCTTTCTTT. Amino acid sequence: CASSTIPGGETEAFF.

CDR3 DNA sequence: TGTGCCAGCAGCTTAGGCGGGGGACTGCCCTATGGCTACACCTTC. Translation: CASSLGGGLPYGYTF. The chain has TRBV7-2 and TRBJ1-2, with TRBD1 as a possible D gene (5 bases). This CDR3 is built from 15 residues. Trimming took off 1 base at V and 4 bases at J, with 13 bases between the two ends. Germline V CDR1 and CDR2: SGHTA, FQGNSA.

The J gene is TRBJ2-3, the V gene TRBV6-5; a possible D gene is TRBD2 (7 bases). Germline loops: CDR1 MNHEY, CDR2 SVGAGI. CDR3 length: 15 amino acids. The V and J ends lost 10 bases and 0 bases respectively, with 17 bases between them. CDR3 sequence reads: CAIKGGAPSTDTQYF. In DNA form, the CDR3 reads TGTGCCATCAAAGGGGGGGCCCCTAGCACAGATACGCAGTATTTT.

V is TRBV5-1 and J is TRBJ2-5; 7 bases are a match to TRBD1. The trim removed 3 bases at V and 0 bases at J, leaving 8 bases unmatched. The CDR3 runs to 16 residues. Germline V lookup: CDR1 SGHRS, CDR2 YFSETQ. DNA for the CDR3: TGCGCCAGCAGCTCCGGGACAGCCGGTTACCAAGAGACCCAGTACTTC. Encoded protein: CASSSGTAGYQETQYF.

The CDR3 DNA reads TGCGCCAGCAGCCAAGATTCACAGATAAAAAGGGAAAAACTGTTTTTT. Encoded protein: CASSQDSQIKREKLFF. The chain is built from TRBV4-3 and TRBJ1-4; D uncertain. The V end lost 0 bases, the J end lost 8 bases, and 16 bases lay between the germline ends. CDR1 is LGHNA and CDR2 is YSLEER in the germline V gene. The CDR3 spans 16 residues.

The V gene is TRBV6-5, the J gene TRBJ1-1; 7 positions match TRBD1. Germline trimming cut 6 bases from V and 5 bases from J; bases unmatched to any gene: 12. The CDR3 is made up of 15 amino acids. The germline V gene has CDR1 MNHEY and CDR2 SVGAGI. CDR3 sequence reads: CASSPSQGGRTEAFF. CDR3 DNA: TGTGCCAGCAGCCCAAGCCAGGGGGGTAGGACTGAAGCTTTCTTT.

V gene TRBV14 combines with J gene TRBJ1-4, with D perhaps TRBD1 (5 bases). Germline V gives CDR1 SGHDN, CDR2 FVKESK. V shed 6 bases and J shed 5 bases, with 19 bases lying between them. CDR3 length equals 16 residues. CDR3 DNA sequence: TGTGCCAGCAGTCGAAGACAGAATGGGAGGAATGAAAAACTGTTTTTT. Protein product: CASSRRQNGRNEKLFF.

The chain recombines TRBV7-8 with TRBJ1-2, with no clear D. Germline CDR1 SGHVS, CDR2 FQNEAQ. V was clipped by 1 base and J by 5 bases, with 11 bases between them. CDR3 length: 14 residues. The CDR3 sequence is CASSLEPATYGYTF. The CDR3 nucleotides are TGTGCCAGCAGCTTAGAGCCCGCGACTTATGGCTACACCTTC.

This clone occurred a few times. This chain connects TRBV28 to TRBJ2-3; D may be TRBD2 (5 bases). The CDR3 totals 13 residues. Germline V gene sequence: CDR1 MDHEN, CDR2 SYDVKM. V lost 2 bases and J 8 bases, leaving 11 bases between the germline ends. The DNA for the CDR3 is TGTGCCAGCAGTTTAGGTAGCGTACGTACGCAGTATTTT. Its translation: CASSLGSVRTQYF.

In this sample, this clone is medium-sized. This rearrangement joins TRBV19 to TRBJ1-3, with D uncertain. This CDR3 contains 15 residues. The V end was cut by 3 bases, the J end by 3 bases, with 12 bases between. Germline CDR1 reads LNHDA; CDR2 reads SQIVND (reference sequence). In nucleotides, the CDR3 is TGTGCCAGTAGTATGGCGGAGGGTATTGGAAACACCATATATTTT. Amino acid sequence: CASSMAEGIGNTIYF.

This chain connects TRBV30 to TRBJ2-1, with D possibly being TRBD1 (6 bases). V lost 4 bases, J lost 13 bases, and 35 bases lay in between. In germline, CDR1 is GTSNPN, CDR2 SVGIG (reference sequence). The CDR3 has 18 amino acids. Written as DNA, the CDR3 is TGTGCCTGGACTTATCTTCGGACTGTAGCGCAGATGAGGGGGTCACAGTTCTTC. Protein: CAWTYLRTVAQMRGSQFF.

J is TRBJ1-1 and V is TRBV27, with TRBD1 matching 10 bases. V trimming: 5 bases; J trimming: 0 bases; junction bases outside the gene matches: 6. The germline CDR1 and CDR2 sequences are MNHEY and SMNVEV (reference sequence). The CDR3 runs 16 residues. The CDR3 here is CASSLRDRGLNTEAFF. The CDR3 nucleotides read TGTGCCAGCAGTCTCCGGGACAGGGGCCTGAACACTGAAGCTTTCTTT.

Here the CDR3 reads CASSEIPYEQYF. As DNA, the CDR3 is TGTGCCAGCAGTGAAATTCCCTACGAGCAGTACTTC. The V gene is TRBV6-1, the J gene TRBJ2-7; D gene uncertain. Germline V CDR1 and CDR2: MNHNS, SASEGT. This CDR3 contains 12 residues. Trimming left V 2 bases short and J 2 bases short, with 4 bases between.

A few counts support this clone. The rearrangement joins TRBV3-1 (or the pseudogene TRBV3-2) to TRBJ1-3, with no clear D. Germline V CDR1 and CDR2: LGHDT, YNNKEL (reference sequence). The ends were cut back, 8 bases at V and 4 bases at J, with 12 bases in the middle. This CDR3 is built from 13 residues. The CDR3 loop is CASARLRGNTIYF. CDR3 bases: TGTGCCAGCGCACGGCTTAGAGGAAACACCATATATTTT.

The chain couples TRBV5-1 to TRBJ2-2, with D possibly being TRBD1 (5 bases). Trimming removed 3 bases at V and 4 bases at J, with 19 bases between. This CDR3 region has 17 residues. Germline CDR1 is SGHRS and CDR2 is YFSETQ. The CDR3 nucleotides read TGCGCCAGCAGCTCGTCGAACCAGGGAAAGGGCACCGGGGAGCTGTTTTTT. It encodes CASSSSNQGKGTGELFF. The variable domain in full, with the rest retrieved from reference TRBV5-1 and TRBJ2-2, is KAGVTQTPRYLIKTRGQQVTLSCSPISGHRSVSWYQQTPGQGLQFLFEYFSETQRNKGNFPGRFSGRQFSNSRSEMNVSTLELGDSALYLCASSSSNQGKGTGELFFGEGSRLTVL.

The genes are TRBV5-1 and TRBJ2-7, with 9 bases that match TRBD1. Germline CDR1 SGHRS, CDR2 YFSETQ. The CDR3 runs to 15 residues. V gave up 1 base and J gave up 5 bases; unmatched junction bases: 7. The CDR3: CASSLTSGTGNEQYF. CDR3 nucleotide sequence: TGCGCCAGCAGCTTGACCTCCGGGACAGGGAACGAGCAGTACTTC.

The rearrangement links TRBV30 to TRBJ1-6; 9 nucleotides line up with TRBD1. Germline V gene lookup returns CDR1 GTSNPN and CDR2 SVGIG (reference sequence). This CDR3 region has 21 residues. Trimming cost V 0 bases and J 0 bases; bases outside gene matches: 15. Written as DNA, the CDR3 is TGTGCCTGGAGTGTACGGAGTGGACAGGGGTCTATGCTCTCCTATAATTCACCCCTCCACTTT. Translation: CAWSVRSGQGSMLSYNSPLHF.

V is TRBV27 and J is TRBJ1-2, with 7 bases that match TRBD1. Germline V lookup: CDR1 MNHEY, CDR2 SMNVEV (reference sequence). There are 14 residues in the CDR3. V was pared by 4 bases and J by 7 bases, with 9 bases of the junction left unmatched. Here the CDR3 reads CASSSTGSGGGYTF. The CDR3 bases are TGTGCCAGCAGTTCGACAGGGAGTGGTGGTGGCTACACCTTC.

This clone turned up a few times. The V gene is TRBV7-9, the J gene TRBJ1-4; 9 nucleotides align to TRBD1. Germline trimming cut 5 bases from V and 8 bases from J; bases unmatched to any gene: 6. Germline V gives CDR1 SEHNR, CDR2 FQNEAQ (reference sequence). The CDR3 is 14 residues long. CDR3 coding DNA: TGTGCCAGCAGCCTACAGGGGGCGCGCGAAAAACTGTTTTTT. This codes for CASSLQGAREKLFF.

The rearrangement joins TRBV7-9 to TRBJ1-5; D ambiguous. The CDR3 is 13 residues long. The germline V and J ends were trimmed by 0 bases and 5 bases, with 5 bases remaining between them. Looked up from germline, CDR1 is SEHNR and CDR2 is FQNEAQ (reference sequence). CDR3 nucleotide sequence: TGTGCCAGCAGCTTAGCGACCTATCAGCCCCAGCATTTT. The encoded protein is CASSLATYQPQHF.

The J gene is TRBJ2-3, the V gene TRBV30; 8 nucleotides line up with TRBD2. CDR3 length: 16 residues. With 5 bases clipped from V and 3 bases from J, the junction kept 13 bases outside the gene matches. Germline assignment: CDR1 GTSNPN and CDR2 SVGIG (reference sequence). The CDR3 bases are TGTGCCTGGGCCTCGGGGGGGCGAGGCGGAACAGATACGCAGTATTTT. Amino acids: CAWASGGRGGTDTQYF. Drawing the rest from reference TRBV30 and TRBJ2-3, the complete variable domain is SQTIHQWPATLVQPVGSPLSLECTVEGTSNPNLYWYRQAAGRGLQLLFYSVGIGQISSEVPQNLSASRPQDRQFILSSKKLLLSDSGFYLCAWASGGRGGTDTQYFGPGTRLTVL.

The chain combines TRBV7-2 with TRBJ2-5; D tentatively reads TRBD1 or TRBD2 (5 bases each). This CDR3 is 14 amino acids long. V was pared by 5 bases and J by 6 bases, with 16 bases between. Germline V lookup: CDR1 SGHTA, CDR2 FQGNSA. Here the CDR3 DNA reads TGTGCCAGCAGCGTTGGGACGGCTCTTAAGACCCAGTACTTC. Its translation is CASSVGTALKTQYF.